This TCR beta chain appears in the sequencing data of a study of CXCR3-negative and CXCR3-positive naive CD8 T cells. The wider study: With about 1.5 +/- 0.3 million reads per library, the TRB reads numbered around 140 million in total.

The method, 5' RACE with UMI labels, was used to prepare the TRB cDNA libraries. One entry per CDR3 protein, without DNA, is what TCRdb gives after re-calling the 5' RACE reads. The table for this sample gives around 160,000 distinct CDR3 sequences. About this clonotype: Its specificity is unknown.

Findings of the study overall: More hydrophobic TRB CDR3s occurred in CXCR3-positive than in CXCR3-negative naive cells.

This receptor was taken from a human donor in good health. Some clones in this sample may be carry-over from other donors' samples. Sequenced input: naive CXCR3+ CD8+ T cells from blood. Subset given: CD45RO-CCR7+CD27+CD95- naive CD8+ T cells expressing CXCR3 (TNR3+).

The CDR3 loop reads CASSTTDYSNQPQHF. J is TRBJ1-5 and V is TRBV19. Germline V gives CDR1 LNHDA, CDR2 SQIVND (reference sequence). The CDR3 has 15 amino acids.